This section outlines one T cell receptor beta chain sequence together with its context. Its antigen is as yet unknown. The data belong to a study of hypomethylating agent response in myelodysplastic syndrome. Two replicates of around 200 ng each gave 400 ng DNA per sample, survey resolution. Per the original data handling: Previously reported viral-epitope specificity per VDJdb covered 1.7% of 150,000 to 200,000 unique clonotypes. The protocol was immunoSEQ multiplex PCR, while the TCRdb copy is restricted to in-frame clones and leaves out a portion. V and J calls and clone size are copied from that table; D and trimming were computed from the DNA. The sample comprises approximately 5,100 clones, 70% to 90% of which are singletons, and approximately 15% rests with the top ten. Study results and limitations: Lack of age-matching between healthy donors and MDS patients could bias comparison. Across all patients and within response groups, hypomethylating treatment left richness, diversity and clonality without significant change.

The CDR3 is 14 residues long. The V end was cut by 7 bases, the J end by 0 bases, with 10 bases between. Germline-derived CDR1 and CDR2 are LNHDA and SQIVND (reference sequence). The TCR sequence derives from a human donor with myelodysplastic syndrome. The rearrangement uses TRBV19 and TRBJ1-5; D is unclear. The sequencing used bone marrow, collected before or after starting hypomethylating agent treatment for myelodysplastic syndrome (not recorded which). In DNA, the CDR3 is TGTGCCAGTACTTCGCCTTATAGCAATCAGCCCCAGCATTTT. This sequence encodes CASTSPYSNQPQHF.